Following are 2 T cell receptor beta chains from one sample sequenced in a study of PD-1 blockade in classical Hodgkin lymphoma. The repertoire was sequenced with immunoSEQ multiplex PCR; TCRdb's copy has only in-frame clones and lacks some. The profile shows nearly 55,000 clones, 81% of them singletons. All trial patients relapsed after autologous stem cell transplantation. The starting material was peripheral blood mononuclear cells (PBMCs), obtained at baseline. The receptors here all came from a human donor with classical Hodgkin lymphoma.

This clone appeared a single time. V gene TRBV5-1 combines with J gene TRBJ2-3; 10 bases line up with TRBD2. J gave up 5 bases and V 3 bases, and 6 bases lay outside the gene matches. The CDR3 length is 15 residues. Germline V gene lookup returns CDR1 SGHRS and CDR2 YFSETQ. The CDR3 loop is CASSSLAGVLDTQYF. The CDR3 region has the DNA TGCGCCAGCAGCTCCCTAGCGGGAGTACTAGATACGCAGTATTTT.

Here the CDR3 reads CASSVSLDTDTQYF. The CDR3 region has the DNA TGTGCCAGCAGCGTCTCCTTGGACACAGATACGCAGTATTTT. This chain links TRBV9 with TRBJ2-3, with D unclear. The CDR3 has 14 residues. The germline V gene has CDR1 SGDLS and CDR2 YYNGEE. Trimming pared 2 bases from V and 2 bases from J, leaving 9 bases between.